One and the same sample provided the 21 T cell receptor beta chains below, sequenced in a study of T cells in Graves' hyperthyroidism and ophthalmopathy. Amplified TCR beta CDR3 regions came from RNA transcripts. Initially, a first-round RT-PCR of the TCR CDR3 employed the HTBI primer set. TCRdb recomputed calls from the multiplex PCR reads with MiXCR, one row per CDR3 protein. The table includes 30,000 to 45,000 distinct CDR3 sequences, 52% detected once. The sequenced sample was blood. These receptors were taken from a man aged 35 to 55 with Graves' ophthalmopathy.

This clonotype has only a few counts. The chain couples TRBV19 to TRBJ1-2; 7 bases align to TRBD1. CDR3 length: 12 residues. The germline V gene encodes CDR1 LNHDA and CDR2 SQIVND (reference sequence). V lost 8 bases, J lost 5 bases, and 5 bases stayed unmatched. CDR3 region: CASGGTAYGYTF. CDR3 bases: TGTGCCAGTGGGGGGACAGCGTATGGCTACACCTTC. Filled out from reference TRBV19 and TRBJ1-2, the complete variable domain reads DGGITQSPKYLFRKEGQNVTLSCEQNLNHDAMYWYRQDPGQGLRLIYYSQIVNDFQKGDIAEGYSVSREKKESFPLTVTSAQKNPTAFYLCASGGTAYGYTFGSGTRLTVV.

The gene calls are TRBV7-2 and TRBJ1-6; D is perhaps TRBD1 (5 bases). Trimming removed 2 bases at V and 13 bases at J, with 9 bases between. CDR1 and CDR2 (germline): SGHTA, FQGNSA. This CDR3 has 12 residues. CDR3 sequence (DNA): TGTGCCAGCAGCTTACAGGGTTTTCCCCTCCACTTT. Translation: CASSLQGFPLHF.

This clonotype was detected once. The chain links TRBV7-6 to TRBJ1-2, with a tentative D call TRBD1 (5 bases). Germline V gene sequence: CDR1 SGHVS, CDR2 FNYEAQ. Trimming took 5 bases from V and 8 from J, leaving 15 bases between them. This CDR3 region has 13 residues. Written as DNA, the CDR3 is TGTGCCAGCAGCCCGGGAGGGACGCAAGGCTACACCTTC. It is translated as CASSPGGTQGYTF. Combining the CDR3 with reference TRBV7-6 and TRBJ1-2 gives the whole variable domain GAGVSQSPRYKVTKRGQDVALRCDPISGHVSLYWYRQALGQGPEFLTYFNYEAQQDKSGLPNDRFSAERPEGSISTLTIQRTEQRDSAMYRCASSPGGTQGYTFGSGTRLTVV.

This clonotype came up many times. The CDR3 DNA reads TGCAGTGCTACCCCCTTAAGACAGGTAACCTCCTACGAGCAGTACTTC. It is translated as CSATPLRQVTSYEQYF. The chain joins TRBV20-1 to TRBJ2-7; tentative D call: TRBD1 (6 bases). Between the trimmed V and J ends, which lost 4 bases and 0 bases, there was a span of 19 bases. Germline-derived CDR1 and CDR2 are DFQATT and SNEGSKA (reference sequence). This CDR3 is 16 amino acids long.

The sample holds many counts of this clonotype. The chain couples TRBV5-1 to TRBJ2-3; D is unclear. Trimming took off 3 bases at V and 6 bases at J, with 8 bases between the two ends. This CDR3 comprises 12 residues. The germline CDR1 and CDR2 sequences are SGHRS and YFSETQ. This CDR3 is CASSYLLDTQYF. The CDR3 coding sequence is TGCGCCAGCAGCTACCTGTTGGATACGCAGTATTTT.

This clonotype was seen at least ten times. The CDR3 region has the DNA TGTGCCAGCAGTTCGGCAGGAACTCGTCTTGGCTACACCTTC. Translated: CASSSAGTRLGYTF. The rearrangement uses TRBV28 and TRBJ1-2; unclear D gene. Trimming took off 4 bases at V and 7 bases at J, with 16 bases between the two ends. Germline V lookup: CDR1 MDHEN, CDR2 SYDVKM. The CDR3 covers 14 residues.

This clonotype appeared many times. The chain employs TRBV7-9 and TRBJ1-2; a weak D match, TRBD1 (5 bases). Germline V gives CDR1 SEHNR, CDR2 FQNEAQ (reference sequence). The CDR3 runs to 13 residues. V lost 5 bases to trimming and J lost 1 base, with 8 bases between them. CDR3 DNA: TGTGCCAGCAGCCTTCAGGGTAACTATGGCTACACCTTC. Encoded protein: CASSLQGNYGYTF.

CDR3 sequence (DNA): TGCGCCAGCAGCTCCGGGACTAGCGGGAGGTCCACAGATACGCAGTATTTT. It codes for CASSSGTSGRSTDTQYF. The chain couples TRBV5-1 to TRBJ2-3; 15 bases map to TRBD2. CDR1 and CDR2 from the germline V gene are SGHRS and YFSETQ. V gave up 3 bases and J gave up 2 bases; unmatched junction bases: 4. This CDR3 contains 17 residues.

This clonotype was picked up many times. The V and J genes are TRBV6-6 and TRBJ2-4; perhaps D is TRBD1 or TRBD2 (5 bases each). Germline CDR1 is MNHNY and CDR2 is SVGAGI (reference sequence). This CDR3 has 13 residues. Trimming cost V 8 bases and J 8 bases, with 16 bases left between them. The CDR3: CASEGSSEDIQYF. The CDR3 region has the DNA TGTGCCAGCGAGGGGAGTTCTGAGGACATTCAGTACTTC.

This clonotype came up many times. This rearrangement joins TRBV5-5 to TRBJ1-5; unclear D gene. Germline assignment: CDR1 SGHKS and CDR2 YYEKEE (reference sequence). This CDR3 comprises 14 residues. V shed 0 bases and J shed 4 bases, with 8 bases lying between them. This CDR3 is CASSLGPRNQPQHF. The CDR3 nucleotides read TGTGCCAGCAGCTTGGGCCCCCGAAATCAGCCCCAGCATTTT.

This clonotype was recorded many times. The V call is TRBV30, the J call TRBJ2-7; no clear D gene. The CDR3 totals 13 residues. The germline V gene encodes CDR1 GTSNPN and CDR2 SVGIG (reference sequence). The V end was cut by 0 bases, the J end by 3 bases, with 9 bases between. CDR3 nucleotides: TGTGCCTGGAGTGTAACAGACCTCTACGAGCAGTACTTC. The encoded protein is CAWSVTDLYEQYF.

The genes are TRBV24-1 and TRBJ1-1; no definite D call. With 8 bases removed from V and 3 bases from J, the gap between germline ends came to 0 bases. Germline assignment: CDR1 KGHDR and CDR2 SFDVKD. CDR3 size: 9 residues. The CDR3 loop reads CATNTEAFF. The CDR3, as DNA: TGTGCCACCAACACTGAAGCTTTCTTT.

This clonotype came up many times. The chain links TRBV5-8 to TRBJ2-7; possibly TRBD2 for D (5 bases). CDR3 length: 11 residues. Germline V gene lookup returns CDR1 SGHTS and CDR2 YDEGEE. V lost 3 bases and J 7 bases, leaving 8 bases between the germline ends. The CDR3 DNA is TGTGCCAGCAGCTGGCCGGGGGAGCAGTACTTC. Translation gives CASSWPGEQYF.

Concerning this clonotype: A junction end diverges from the germline sequence, so it may reflect a read error. This chain links TRBV29-1 with TRBJ2-3; D unresolved. The V gene's germline CDR1 is SQVTM and CDR2 ANQGSEA. CDR3 length equals 11 residues. CDR3 in DNA: TGCAGCGTTAAAATCCCAGATGCGCAGTATTTT. Its translation: CSVKIPDAQYF.

The chain carries TRBV20-1 and TRBJ2-6; 10 bases match TRBD1. Germline V CDR1 and CDR2: DFQATT, SNEGSKA (reference sequence). Trimming removed 1 base from V and 4 bases from J; junction bases left unmatched: 4. The CDR3 covers 16 residues. CDR3 in amino acids: CSARVDRGPGANVLTF. Here the CDR3 DNA reads TGCAGTGCTAGAGTCGACAGGGGGCCAGGGGCCAACGTCCTGACTTTC.

This clonotype is labeled medium-sized. The chain combines TRBV10-1 with TRBJ1-1; 11 bases are shared with TRBD1. This CDR3 spans 13 amino acids. In germline, CDR1 is WNHNN, CDR2 SYGVQD (reference sequence). The trim removed 3 bases at V and 7 bases at J, leaving 1 base unmatched. CDR3 DNA sequence: TGCGCCAGCAGTGACGGGACAGGGGGTGAAGCTTTCTTT. It specifies CASSDGTGGEAFF.

Ten or more counts support this clonotype. V gene TRBV3-1 combines with J gene TRBJ1-1, with no clear D. With 4 bases removed from V and 1 base from J, the gap between germline ends came to 7 bases. CDR3 length equals 13 residues. Germline assignment: CDR1 LGHDT and CDR2 YNNKEL (reference sequence). Here the CDR3 reads CASSPRRNTEAFF. In nucleotides, the CDR3 is TGTGCCAGCAGCCCGCGGAGGAACACTGAAGCTTTCTTT.

This clonotype qualifies as medium-sized. The CDR3 reads CASRGTGRFSDSPLHF. In DNA form, the CDR3 reads TGTGCCAGCAGAGGGACAGGGCGGTTTTCCGACTCACCCCTCCACTTT. J is TRBJ1-6 and V is TRBV25-1, with 9 bases fitting TRBD1. Trimming cost V 6 bases and J 10 bases; bases outside gene matches: 13. The length of the CDR3 is 16 residues. Germline CDR1 MGHDK, CDR2 SYGVNS.

This clonotype rates as medium-sized. DNA for the CDR3: TGTGCCAGCAGTTTCCTGGACGGGACTAACTATGGCTACACCTTC. Translated: CASSFLDGTNYGYTF. This chain joins TRBV25-1 and TRBJ1-2; D uncertain. With 5 bases removed from V and 0 bases from J, the gap between germline ends came to 13 bases. The CDR3 covers 15 residues. The V gene's germline CDR1 is MGHDK and CDR2 SYGVNS.

In this sample, this clonotype turned up many times. V gene TRBV5-1 combines with J gene TRBJ1-2; D is perhaps TRBD1 (5 bases). The V gene lost 4 bases and the J gene lost 13 bases, with 20 bases spanning the gap. Germline lookup yields CDR1 SGHRS and CDR2 YFSETQ. This CDR3 spans 13 amino acids. The CDR3 bases are TGCGCCAGCAGCCTGGGGGGGTCCCAACAAATCACCTTC. This translates into CASSLGGSQQITF.

The chain recombines TRBV7-6 with TRBJ2-5, with 7 bases aligning to TRBD2. Trimming removed 3 bases from V and 5 bases from J; junction bases left unmatched: 9. CDR3 length equals 15 residues. Looked up from germline, CDR1 is SGHVS and CDR2 is FNYEAQ. The CDR3 reads CASSFGLDVYETQYF. The CDR3, as DNA: TGTGCCAGCAGCTTTGGACTAGACGTCTACGAGACCCAGTACTTC.